This T cell receptor beta chain was captured in a study of T cells after yellow fever vaccination. The junction had 12 bases not matched to a gene; V was cut back by 6 bases and J by 8 bases. The CDR3 runs to 14 residues. CDR1 DFQATT and CDR2 SNEGSKA come from the germline V gene (reference sequence). The table lists this clonotype with a few counts. From the 5' RACE reads, TCRdb called clonotypes with MiXCR, one entry per CDR3 protein. The data contain 200,000 to 300,000 distinct CDR3 sequences, roughly 6.3% of them singletons. The receptor's source is a man under 40 who received the YFV17D yellow fever vaccine. The chain joins TRBV20-1 to TRBJ2-1, with 8 nucleotides matching TRBD1. The sample consisted of CD4+ T cells sorted from PBMCs, taken on the day of the yellow fever booster vaccination. This CDR3 is CSANPGGHPDEQFF. The CDR3 DNA reads as TGCAGTGCCAACCCAGGGGGCCATCCAGATGAGCAGTTCTTC.